This TCR beta chain came from a study of human T cells and chemical hapten exposure. Notes on the study in general: Those TCRs sitting above 1 in 1000 frequency stayed the same with DPC sensitization. Patch test score tracked positively with PT1 expanded TCR counts.

Each CDR3 protein gets one entry after TCRdb re-called the RACE reads with MiXCR. Among tens of thousands of distinct CDR3 sequences listed, over 9.5% were seen once. Regarding time point: pre-sensitization, week 0. Treatment of the sample: therapeutic diphenylcyclopropenone sensitization with weekly scalp DPC. This clonotype was counted between two and nine times. The antigen remains undetermined. The V gene's germline CDR1 is SGHRS and CDR2 YFSETQ. V dropped 0 bases and J dropped 4 bases, with 16 bases sitting between them. The CDR3 spans 17 residues. This clonotype was obtained from a man aged 25-45 years with alopecia areata. Some clones in this sample may be carry-over from other donors' samples. The rearrangement uses TRBV5-1 and TRBJ1-4; the D is unclear. This specimen was whole blood, taken in connection with sensitization to the hapten diphenylcyclopropenone (DPC). The CDR3 sequence: CASSLGLTAENNEKLFF. The CDR3 nucleotides are TGCGCCAGCAGCTTGGGGCTTACCGCGGAAAATAATGAAAAACTGTTTTTT. Supplemented by reference TRBV5-1 and TRBJ1-4, the full variable domain reads KAGVTQTPRYLIKTRGQQVTLSCSPISGHRSVSWYQQTPGQGLQFLFEYFSETQRNKGNFPGRFSGRQFSNSRSEMNVSTLELGDSALYLCASSLGLTAENNEKLFFGSGTQLSVL.